The clone carrying this T cell receptor beta chain was seen only a few times. Its antigen is as yet unknown. The record originates from a study of response to subunit inactivated influenza vaccine. Study outcomes and limitations: Each seasonal influenza vaccination, the authors suggested, recruits few new T cells.

TCRdb re-derived calls from the RT-PCR reads in MiXCR, one entry per CDR3 protein. The data show some 800,000 distinct CDR3 sequences, approximately 21% seen once. Unmatched junction bases numbered 8, after V lost 1 base and J lost 6 bases. Per the germline V gene, CDR1 is SGHTA and CDR2 is FQGNSA. The CDR3 consists of 17 residues. The TCR comes from a man aged 45-65 years who received an inactivated influenza vaccine. The chain links TRBV7-2 to TRBJ2-3; 12 bases match TRBD2. This specimen consisted of PBMCs from blood, obtained less than 6 days after vaccination. CDR3 protein: CASSLVSSGGARDTQYF. The CDR3 nucleotides are TGTGCCAGCAGCTTAGTCTCTAGCGGGGGGGCCCGTGATACGCAGTATTTT.